Following are 27 T cell receptor beta chains from one sample sequenced in a study of blood T cell repertoires in COVID-19. Assay: immunoSEQ multiplex PCR; the TCRdb copy retains only in-frame clones and omits some. The table records about 250,000 clones, 75% to 90% of them present only once. Material for sequencing was PBMCs or T cells enriched from blood (not recorded which). Every receptor here comes from a woman between 18 and 29 years old who had recovered from COVID-19.

The rearrangement links TRBV5-1 to TRBJ1-1; 9 nucleotides align to TRBD1. This CDR3 is 17 amino acids long. Germline V gene lookup returns CDR1 SGHRS and CDR2 YFSETQ. Trimming at V came to 1 base and at J to 3 bases, leaving 10 bases not matched to a gene. The CDR3 sequence: CASSLTGGSNGDTEAFF. CDR3 coding DNA: TGCGCCAGCAGCTTGACAGGGGGCTCGAATGGTGACACTGAAGCTTTCTTT. Full variable domain (outside the CDR3, taken from reference TRBV5-1 and TRBJ1-1): KAGVTQTPRYLIKTRGQQVTLSCSPISGHRSVSWYQQTPGQGLQFLFEYFSETQRNKGNFPGRFSGRQFSNSRSEMNVSTLELGDSALYLCASSLTGGSNGDTEAFFGQGTRLTVV.

The chain links TRBV7-6 to TRBJ1-1; maybe TRBD1 (6 bases). There are 14 residues in the CDR3. V was pared by 1 base and J by 1 base, with 7 bases between. Germline assignment: CDR1 SGHVS and CDR2 FNYEAQ. The CDR3 DNA reads as TGTGCCAGCAGCTTAGACAGGGCGAACACTGAAGCTTTCTTT. Translated: CASSLDRANTEAFF.

This clone appeared a single time. The genes are TRBV30 and TRBJ2-5; D is possibly TRBD1 (6 bases). Trimming took 1 base from V and 0 from J, leaving 21 bases between them. Germline V gene sequence: CDR1 GTSNPN, CDR2 SVGIG (reference sequence). The CDR3 sequence is 18 residues long. CDR3 region: CAWSAPPRDTLYQETQYF. DNA for the CDR3: TGTGCCTGGAGTGCCCCTCCCCGGGACACATTGTACCAAGAGACCCAGTACTTC.

The rearrangement joins TRBV5-4 to TRBJ2-5; D perhaps matches TRBD2 (5 bases). The V gene lost 2 bases and the J gene lost 1 base, with 15 bases spanning the gap. This CDR3 contains 16 residues. In germline, CDR1 is SGHNT, CDR2 YYREEE (reference sequence). The CDR3 DNA reads TGTGCCAGCAGCTTTACCCGGGGTGATGGCCAAGAGACCCAGTACTTC. It codes for CASSFTRGDGQETQYF.

The CDR3: CASSAPMAHQETQYF. The CDR3 DNA follows: TGTGCCAGCAGCGCACCGATGGCCCACCAAGAGACCCAGTACTTC. V gene TRBV11-2 combines with J gene TRBJ2-5; D not certain. The CDR3 sequence is 15 residues long. Germline CDR1 SGHAT, CDR2 FQNNGV. V lost 5 bases and J 0 bases, leaving 13 bases between the germline ends. Full variable domain (rest looked up from reference TRBV11-2 and TRBJ2-5): EAGVAQSPRYKIIEKRQSVAFWCNPISGHATLYWYQQILGQGPKLLIQFQNNGVVDDSQLPKDRFSAERLKGVDSTLKIQPAKLEDSAVYLCASSAPMAHQETQYFGPGTRLLVL.

This chain connects TRBV7-9 to TRBJ2-7; tentative D call: TRBD2 (6 bases). The length of the CDR3 is 14 residues. Germline CDR1 reads SEHNR; CDR2 reads FQNEAQ (reference sequence). Trimming cost V 5 bases and J 2 bases, with 13 bases left between them. The CDR3 sequence: CASSRAGSPYEQYF. Here the CDR3 DNA reads TGTGCCAGCAGCCGCGCGGGATCTCCCTACGAGCAGTACTTC.

This chain uses TRBV4-1 with TRBJ2-5; D remains ambiguous. V lost 0 bases and J lost 1, with 21 bases in between. Per germline, CDR1 MGHRA and CDR2 YSYEKL. The CDR3 extends over 19 amino acids. The CDR3: CASSQDLHSKKAGQETQYF. The CDR3 DNA reads as TGCGCCAGCAGCCAAGATCTTCACTCGAAGAAGGCAGGCCAAGAGACCCAGTACTTC.

V and J are TRBV3-1 (or the pseudogene TRBV3-2) and TRBJ2-5; possible D gene TRBD2, 7 bases. This CDR3 is built from 17 residues. The V gene's germline CDR1 is LGHDT and CDR2 YNNKEL (reference sequence). Between the trimmed V and J ends, which lost 2 bases and 1 base, there was a span of 17 bases. CDR3 amino acids: CASSQPWAGAFQETQYF. In DNA form, the CDR3 reads TGTGCCAGCAGCCAACCTTGGGCGGGGGCCTTCCAAGAGACCCAGTACTTC.

This clone was detected only once. This chain connects TRBV19 to TRBJ2-5; 11 nucleotides match TRBD1. The CDR3 is 17 amino acids. The V gene's germline CDR1 is LNHDA and CDR2 SQIVND (reference sequence). After removal of 4 bases from V and 2 bases from J, the junction contained 9 bases not matched to a gene. Written as DNA, the CDR3 is TGTGCCAGTAGTAAGGGCGGGACAGGGGGGATTCAAGAGACCCAGTACTTC. It codes for CASSKGGTGGIQETQYF.

The table lists this clone with a count of one. This chain connects TRBV2 to TRBJ1-2; a weak D match, TRBD1 (6 bases). CDR3 length equals 15 residues. Between the trimmed V and J ends, which lost 5 bases and 8 bases, there was a span of 21 bases. Germline loops: CDR1 SNHLY, CDR2 FYNNEI. CDR3 DNA sequence: TGTGCCAGCAGTCTAAGACAGGCAGCCTCGGACGGCTACACCTTC. It yields the protein CASSLRQAASDGYTF.

The chain recombines TRBV6-5 with TRBJ2-7, with 10 bases fitting TRBD1. V was clipped by 2 bases and J by 4 bases; unmatched bases: 5. This CDR3 spans 15 amino acids. The V gene's germline CDR1 is MNHEY and CDR2 SVGAGI. The CDR3 nucleotides are TGTGCCAGCAGTTACCCCGGGACAGGGGTTTACGAGCAGTACTTC. The encoded protein is CASSYPGTGVYEQYF.

V is TRBV7-3 and J is TRBJ1-2; the D gene is possibly TRBD1 (6 bases). V gave up 1 base and J gave up 6 bases, with 9 bases separating them. CDR1 and CDR2 (germline): SGHTA, FQGTGA. The CDR3 has 13 residues. CDR3 residues: CASSLRGQDGYTF. The CDR3 bases are TGTGCCAGCAGCTTAAGGGGGCAGGATGGCTACACCTTC.

The chain links TRBV27 to TRBJ1-2, with TRBD1 matching 10 bases. CDR3 length: 13 residues. Losses at the gene ends were 3 bases for V and 7 bases for J; bases not matched to a gene: 2. Germline V CDR1 and CDR2: MNHEY, SMNVEV (reference sequence). In DNA, the CDR3 is TGTGCCAGCAGTTTTCGACAGGGGGCTGGCTACACCTTC. Translating gives CASSFRQGAGYTF.

The chain recombines TRBV2 with TRBJ2-2, with D maybe TRBD2 (5 bases). Per the germline V gene, CDR1 is SNHLY and CDR2 is FYNNEI. The length of the CDR3 is 16 residues. The V gene lost 2 bases and the J gene lost 2 bases, with 12 bases spanning the gap. Written as DNA, the CDR3 is TGTGCCAGCAGTGAATCGCGCCTAGCTAACACCGGGGAGCTGTTTTTT. It encodes CASSESRLANTGELFF.

V and J are TRBV5-4 and TRBJ1-1; D is possibly TRBD1 (5 bases). CDR1 is SGHNT, CDR2 YYREEE, per germline (reference sequence). The CDR3 length is 16 residues. V gave up 3 bases and J gave up 1 base, with 16 bases separating them. The CDR3 sequence is CASSSGGFSENTEAFF. CDR3 DNA: TGTGCCAGCAGCTCTGGGGGGTTCAGTGAGAACACTGAAGCTTTCTTT. Combining the CDR3 with reference TRBV5-4 and TRBJ1-1 gives the whole variable domain ETGVTQSPTHLIKTRGQQVTLRCSSQSGHNTVSWYQQALGQGPQFIFQYYREEENGRGNFPPRFSGLQFPNYSSELNVNALELDDSALYLCASSSGGFSENTEAFFGQGTRLTVV.

This rearrangement joins TRBV28 to TRBJ1-2; a weak D match, TRBD1 (6 bases). V was trimmed by 4 bases and J by 5 bases, leaving 14 bases between them. The CDR3 loop spans 14 amino acids. Per germline, CDR1 MDHEN and CDR2 SYDVKM. The CDR3 loop reads CASSSPDSFYGYTF. The CDR3 DNA sequence: TGTGCCAGCAGTTCCCCGGACAGCTTTTATGGCTACACCTTC.

In this sample, this clone turned up once. The J gene is TRBJ2-1, the V gene TRBV9; no clear D. The CDR3 spans 13 residues. The ends were cut back, 0 bases at V and 9 bases at J, with 10 bases in the middle. The germline V gene encodes CDR1 SGDLS and CDR2 YYNGEE. This CDR3 reads CASSVASLAEQFF. The CDR3 DNA sequence: TGTGCCAGCAGCGTAGCTAGTCTGGCTGAGCAGTTCTTC.

CDR3 in amino acids: CAWSVSDGGNSPLHF. Here the CDR3 DNA reads TGTGCCTGGAGTGTAAGCGACGGAGGAAATTCACCCCTCCACTTT. The chain carries TRBV30 and TRBJ1-6; D not resolved. V lost 0 bases and J 7 bases, leaving 13 bases between the germline ends. Per germline, CDR1 GTSNPN and CDR2 SVGIG (reference sequence). The CDR3 is 15 amino acids.

This chain uses TRBV7-9 with TRBJ1-4; D gene unclear. Per germline, CDR1 SEHNR and CDR2 FQNEAQ (reference sequence). The CDR3 has 15 amino acids. V gave up 4 bases and J gave up 6 bases, with 15 bases separating them. Written as DNA, the CDR3 is TGTGCCAGCAGCTGGGCAGGAGGCGGAGATGAAAAACTGTTTTTT. It specifies CASSWAGGGDEKLFF.

The chain carries TRBV5-1 and TRBJ2-2; 9 bases line up with TRBD2. The V gene's germline CDR1 is SGHRS and CDR2 YFSETQ. Germline trimming cut 1 base from V and 1 base from J; bases unmatched to any gene: 2. This CDR3 is built from 16 residues. CDR3 bases: TGCGCCAGCAGCTTGAATAGCGGGGGGAACACCGGGGAGCTGTTTTTT. Translating gives CASSLNSGGNTGELFF.

The chain has TRBV19 and TRBJ1-4; 8 nucleotides match TRBD1. Germline V gives CDR1 LNHDA, CDR2 SQIVND (reference sequence). The ends lost 9 bases at V and 3 bases at J; junction bases unmatched: 15. The CDR3 runs 17 residues. The CDR3 is CASRRQGNGGANEKLFF. CDR3 in DNA: TGTGCCAGCCGTAGACAGGGGAATGGTGGAGCTAATGAAAAACTGTTTTTT.

J is TRBJ1-2 and V is TRBV5-6, with 8 bases aligning to TRBD1. The ends lost 4 bases at V and 6 bases at J; junction bases unmatched: 5. Per germline, CDR1 SGHDT and CDR2 YYEEEE. CDR3 size: 13 residues. The CDR3: CASSLGQGHGYTF. CDR3 nucleotide sequence: TGTGCCAGCAGCCTAGGACAGGGCCATGGCTACACCTTC.

This clone was picked up one time. This rearrangement joins TRBV19 to TRBJ1-1; D might be TRBD1 (5 bases). The CDR3 is 12 residues long. V lost 2 bases, J lost 7 bases, and 8 bases lay in between. Germline values: CDR1 LNHDA, CDR2 SQIVND (reference sequence). The CDR3 region has the DNA TGTGCCAGTAGTATAAGGGGCGGTGAAGCTTTCTTT. Protein sequence: CASSIRGGEAFF.

The rearrangement joins TRBV4-1 to TRBJ2-7; TRBD2 is a possible D gene (6 bases). Trimming pared 4 bases from V and 1 base from J, leaving 17 bases between. Germline lookup yields CDR1 MGHRA and CDR2 YSYEKL. There are 16 residues in the CDR3. In nucleotides, the CDR3 is TGCGCCAGCAGCCCCGGACAAGCGGGCGTTTCCTACGAGCAGTACTTC. It is translated as CASSPGQAGVSYEQYF.

The rearrangement uses TRBV3-1 (or the pseudogene TRBV3-2) and TRBJ1-1; D gene ambiguous. V dropped 4 bases and J dropped 4 bases, with 7 bases sitting between them. Looked up from germline, CDR1 is LGHDT and CDR2 is YNNKEL (reference sequence). The CDR3 covers 12 residues. The CDR3 nucleotides are TGTGCCAGCAGCCCCCGGGGCACTGAAGCTTTCTTT. It specifies CASSPRGTEAFF.

The rearrangement links TRBV5-1 to TRBJ2-3; 9 nucleotides line up with TRBD2. The CDR3 covers 13 residues. Per germline, CDR1 SGHRS and CDR2 YFSETQ. The ends lost 2 bases at V and 6 bases at J; junction bases unmatched: 1. The DNA of the CDR3 is TGCGCCAGCAGCTTTCTAGCGGGGGATACGCAGTATTTT. This codes for CASSFLAGDTQYF. Based on the CDR3 plus reference TRBV5-1 and TRBJ2-3, the full variable domain is KAGVTQTPRYLIKTRGQQVTLSCSPISGHRSVSWYQQTPGQGLQFLFEYFSETQRNKGNFPGRFSGRQFSNSRSEMNVSTLELGDSALYLCASSFLAGDTQYFGPGTRLTVL.

The chain combines TRBV4-1 with TRBJ2-1; 12 bases align to TRBD1. The CDR3 totals 16 residues. Germline V gene sequence: CDR1 MGHRA, CDR2 YSYEKL. V was clipped by 0 bases and J by 6 bases; unmatched bases: 3. The CDR3 sequence: CASSQEWDRGLNEQFF. In DNA form, the CDR3 reads TGCGCCAGCAGCCAAGAGTGGGACAGGGGGCTCAATGAGCAGTTCTTC.